Below are 26 T cell receptor beta chains sequenced from a single sample in a study of CD8+CD57+ T cells in acquired aplastic anemia. Genomic DNA templated the TCR beta VDJ and CDR3 profiling. Each CDR3 protein gets one entry after TCRdb re-called the reads with MiXCR. The data contain about 150,000 distinct CDR3 sequences, around half of them singletons. CD8+CD57+ cell expansion, shown by flow cytometry, had occurred in the patients selected for sequencing. Input material: sorted CD4+, CD8+, or CD8+CD57+ T cells (not recorded which) from PBMCs. These receptors all stem from a human donor with aplastic anemia.

Of note for this clonotype: A clone one base away is much larger, so this may be a read error. Lacking the conserved final phenylalanine or tryptophan, this CDR3 likely reflects a read error. The J gene is TRBJ2-2, the V gene TRBV7-9; no clear D gene. The CDR3 covers 13 residues. Trimming stripped 5 bases from V and 1 base from J, with 5 bases between. Germline lookup yields CDR1 SEHNR and CDR2 FQNEAQ (reference sequence). The CDR3 spells CASSGVNTGELFL. Here the CDR3 DNA reads TGTGCCAGCAGCGGGGTGAACACCGGGGAGCTGTTTTTG.

J is TRBJ1-5 and V is TRBV2; D is perhaps TRBD1 (5 bases). The CDR3 sequence is 15 residues long. Germline V gene sequence: CDR1 SNHLY, CDR2 FYNNEI. Trimming removed 6 bases at V and 1 base at J, with 13 bases between. CDR3 sequence: CASSDSEGSNQPQHF. The CDR3 nucleotides read TGTGCCAGCAGCGACAGTGAGGGGAGCAATCAGCCCCAGCATTTT.

This sequence joins TRBV24-1 and TRBJ1-2; 7 bases fit TRBD1. This CDR3 has 11 residues. In germline, CDR1 is KGHDR, CDR2 SFDVKD. The V segment lost 9 bases and the J segment 6 bases; nucleotides outside the gene matches: 3. The CDR3 coding sequence is TGTGCCACCGGGACAGTCGATGGCTACACCTTC. Protein: CATGTVDGYTF.

The chain has TRBV5-1 and TRBJ1-1; TRBD1 matches 8 bases. This CDR3 has 15 residues. Germline assignment: CDR1 SGHRS and CDR2 YFSETQ. V lost 3 bases and J lost 2; bases outside the gene matches: 6. The CDR3 DNA sequence: TGCGCCAGCAGCTCCTGGACAGGGCGAAACACTGAAGCTTTCTTT. This codes for CASSSWTGRNTEAFF.

The V and J genes are TRBV19 and TRBJ1-6, with TRBD1 matching 7 bases. Germline V gene data show CDR1 as LNHDA and CDR2 as SQIVND (reference sequence). The ends lost 6 bases at V and 8 bases at J; junction bases unmatched: 7. The CDR3 runs 14 residues. CDR3 amino acids: CASSYGTAYSPLHF. The DNA for the CDR3 is TGTGCCAGTAGCTATGGGACAGCCTATTCACCCCTCCACTTT. The entire variable domain, with the rest obtained from reference TRBV19 and TRBJ1-6, is as follows: DGGITQSPKYLFRKEGQNVTLSCEQNLNHDAMYWYRQDPGQGLRLIYYSQIVNDFQKGDIAEGYSVSREKKESFPLTVTSAQKNPTAFYLCASSYGTAYSPLHFGNGTRLTVT.

The chain has TRBV5-6 and TRBJ2-7; D unresolved. Germline V CDR1 and CDR2: SGHDT, YYEEEE. V was trimmed by 4 bases and J by 3 bases, leaving 8 bases between them. The CDR3 sequence is 12 residues long. The CDR3 sequence is CASSHQGYEQYF. The CDR3 nucleotides read TGTGCCAGCAGCCATCAAGGCTACGAGCAGTACTTC.

Regarding this clonotype: A read error is possible here, since a much larger clone lies one base away. The rearrangement links TRBV6-5 to TRBJ2-5, with 7 bases that match TRBD2. CDR3 length: 13 residues. Germline V gene lookup returns CDR1 MNHEY and CDR2 SVGAGI. Trimming cost V 4 bases and J 7 bases; bases outside gene matches: 6. The CDR3 sequence: CASSSTSVGTQYF. The CDR3 DNA reads TGTGCCAGCAGTTCAACTAGCGTGGGGACCCAGTACTTC.

This clonotype was counted at least ten times. The CDR3 sequence: CASSLEPGTYNEQFF. The CDR3 DNA reads TGTGCCAGCAGCTTGGAGCCCGGGACTTACAATGAGCAGTTCTTC. This chain joins TRBV5-4 and TRBJ2-1; weak D call: TRBD2 (6 bases). Germline-derived CDR1 and CDR2 are SGHNT and YYREEE (reference sequence). The CDR3 runs to 15 residues. The V end lost 0 bases, the J end lost 4 bases, and 11 bases lay between the germline ends.

The chain recombines TRBV2 with TRBJ2-1; 10 bases line up with TRBD2. Germline values: CDR1 SNHLY, CDR2 FYNNEI. The length of the CDR3 is 15 residues. J gave up 6 bases and V 1 base, and 3 bases lay outside the gene matches. The chain's CDR3 is CASSEGLAGVNEQFF. The CDR3 DNA reads TGTGCCAGCAGTGAAGGACTAGCGGGCGTCAATGAGCAGTTCTTC.

This clonotype has at least ten counts. V is TRBV7-6 and J is TRBJ2-7; 7 bases are shared with TRBD1. In germline, CDR1 is SGHVS, CDR2 FNYEAQ. The CDR3 loop spans 15 amino acids. The V gene end was trimmed by 1 base and the J gene end by 2 bases; junction bases not matched to a gene: 5. The CDR3: CASSLGSGGTYEQYF. CDR3 DNA: TGTGCCAGCAGCTTAGGCTCAGGGGGAACCTACGAGCAGTACTTC.

The chain couples TRBV24-1 to TRBJ2-1; 13 bases are shared with TRBD2. The J segment lost 0 bases and the V segment lost 5 bases, leaving 3 bases of the junction unmatched. Germline lookup yields CDR1 KGHDR and CDR2 SFDVKD. The CDR3 contains 17 residues. In DNA form, the CDR3 reads TGTGCCACCAGTGGGACTAGCGGGAGTATCTCCTACAATGAGCAGTTCTTC. Translated: CATSGTSGSISYNEQFF.

This clonotype was seen a few times. The gene calls are TRBV29-1 and TRBJ1-1, with 8 bases identical to TRBD1. Germline CDR1 and CDR2: SQVTM and ANQGSEA. The CDR3 has 14 amino acids. Unmatched junction bases numbered 10, after V lost 4 bases and J lost 6 bases. Here the CDR3 DNA reads TGCAGCGTTGTTCGACAGGGGCGAGGGGCTGAAGCTTTCTTT. Amino acid sequence: CSVVRQGRGAEAFF. The complete variable domain, with remaining parts taken from reference TRBV29-1 and TRBJ1-1, reads SAVISQKPSRDICQRGTSLTIQCQVDSQVTMMFWYRQQPGQSLTLIATANQGSEATYESGFVIDKFPISRPNLTFSTLTVSNMSPEDSSIYLCSVVRQGRGAEAFFGQGTRLTVV.

This chain uses TRBV6-1 with TRBJ1-1; no reliable D call. V lost 6 bases, J lost 4 bases, and 24 bases lay in between. Germline CDR1 MNHNS, CDR2 SASEGT. The CDR3 runs 17 residues. CDR3 region: CASSLSRDALWSTEAFF. Written as DNA, the CDR3 is TGTGCCAGCAGCCTATCCCGAGATGCGCTTTGGAGCACTGAAGCTTTCTTT.

The J gene is TRBJ1-3, the V gene TRBV2; TRBD1 agrees at 8 bases. With 3 bases clipped from V and 4 bases from J, the junction kept 5 bases outside the gene matches. This CDR3 comprises 15 residues. CDR1 and CDR2 (germline): SNHLY, FYNNEI. For the CDR3, the DNA is TGTGCCAGCAGTGAGTCAGGGGGCGCGGGAAACACCATATATTTT. Translating it yields CASSESGGAGNTIYF.

The chain couples TRBV9 to TRBJ1-4, with D maybe TRBD1 (5 bases). The CDR3 is 12 amino acids. Germline loops: CDR1 SGDLS, CDR2 YYNGEE. V dropped 10 bases and J dropped 7 bases, with 14 bases sitting between them. CDR3 nucleotide sequence: TGTGCCTCCGGGGGTTTAGGTGAAAAACTGTTTTTT. It codes for CASGGLGEKLFF.

V is TRBV19 and J is TRBJ1-4; unclear D gene. The length of the CDR3 is 14 residues. Germline CDR1 and CDR2: LNHDA and SQIVND (reference sequence). Trimming removed 3 bases from V and 4 bases from J, with 9 bases in between. Here the CDR3 reads CASSMSGNNEKLFF. In DNA, the CDR3 is TGTGCCAGTAGTATGAGTGGGAATAATGAAAAACTGTTTTTT. The full variable domain, completed using reference TRBV19 and TRBJ1-4, is DGGITQSPKYLFRKEGQNVTLSCEQNLNHDAMYWYRQDPGQGLRLIYYSQIVNDFQKGDIAEGYSVSREKKESFPLTVTSAQKNPTAFYLCASSMSGNNEKLFFGSGTQLSVL.

This clonotype showed up many times. The CDR3 DNA sequence: TGCGCCAGCAGCCACCTGCGGGGGAACACTGAAGCTTTCTTT. The encoded protein is CASSHLRGNTEAFF. V gene TRBV4-1 combines with J gene TRBJ1-1; no reliable D call. This CDR3 has 14 residues. Trimming left V 3 bases short and J 1 base short, with 9 bases between. Germline values: CDR1 MGHRA, CDR2 YSYEKL.

The sample holds a few counts of this clonotype. This chain connects TRBV6-1 to TRBJ1-5, with 7 bases that match TRBD1. The germline CDR1 and CDR2 sequences are MNHNS and SASEGT. The CDR3 sequence is 16 residues long. The J segment lost 5 bases and the V segment lost 0 bases, leaving 7 bases of the junction unmatched. CDR3 in amino acids: CASSEAGRGYYQPQHF. For the CDR3, the DNA is TGTGCCAGCAGTGAAGCCGGCAGGGGGTATTATCAGCCCCAGCATTTT.

The V call is TRBV11-1, the J call TRBJ2-7; D not resolved. Trimming stripped 3 bases from V and 1 base from J, with 19 bases between. This CDR3 is built from 17 residues. Germline loops: CDR1 SGHAT, CDR2 FQDESV (reference sequence). CDR3 nucleotide sequence: TGTGCCAGCAGCTTTTCAGATTGGGAAGCTGTATCCTACGAGCAGTACTTC. It specifies CASSFSDWEAVSYEQYF.

This clonotype was seen many times. The rearrangement joins TRBV20-1 to TRBJ2-1; 12 nucleotides agree with TRBD2. Germline V CDR1 and CDR2: DFQATT, SNEGSKA (reference sequence). This CDR3 has 14 residues. The V and J ends lost 6 bases and 8 bases, in that order; junction bases with no gene match: 8. CDR3 DNA: TGCAGTGCCCCTCTAGCGGGGGGGCCCGATGAGCAGTTCTTC. This encodes CSAPLAGGPDEQFF.

The chain uses TRBV20-1 and TRBJ2-3, with 9 positions matching TRBD1. The CDR3 is 14 amino acids. The germline V gene encodes CDR1 DFQATT and CDR2 SNEGSKA (reference sequence). After removal of 7 bases from V and 4 bases from J, the junction contained 9 bases not matched to a gene. CDR3 region: CSEGGQGKADTQYF. The DNA for the CDR3 is TGCAGTGAGGGAGGACAGGGGAAGGCAGATACGCAGTATTTT.

This clonotype was detected ten times or more. The chain links TRBV9 to TRBJ1-1, with D perhaps matching TRBD1 (6 bases). The germline V and J ends were trimmed by 1 base and 3 bases, with 10 bases remaining between them. This CDR3 is built from 14 residues. Germline V gene lookup returns CDR1 SGDLS and CDR2 YYNGEE. The CDR3 DNA is TGTGCCAGCAGCGTACGGGGGGCTGACACTGAAGCTTTCTTT. This gives the protein CASSVRGADTEAFF.

In this sample, this clonotype turned up a few times. The chain has TRBV24-1 and TRBJ2-2; D tentatively reads TRBD1 or TRBD2 (5 bases each). The CDR3 has 14 residues. V gave up 6 bases and J gave up 7 bases, with 14 bases separating them. Germline V gene data show CDR1 as KGHDR and CDR2 as SFDVKD. CDR3 sequence (DNA): TGTGCCACCAGTAACGAGGGGACGGGCGGGGAGCTGTTTTTT. Amino acids: CATSNEGTGGELFF.

This clonotype was seen at least ten times. This chain uses TRBV2 with TRBJ2-5, with a weak D call TRBD1 (6 bases). The length of the CDR3 is 15 residues. Germline CDR1 and CDR2: SNHLY and FYNNEI. Deletions cut 1 base from V and 2 bases from J, with 11 bases between. CDR3 DNA: TGTGCCAGCAGTGAAGGGACAGTCTTTCAAGAGACCCAGTACTTC. It translates to CASSEGTVFQETQYF.

V and J are TRBV2 and TRBJ1-4; 8 nucleotides match TRBD1. Trimming at V came to 7 bases and at J to 2 bases, leaving 6 bases not matched to a gene. Germline CDR1 reads SNHLY; CDR2 reads FYNNEI. The CDR3 is made up of 15 amino acids. The CDR3 loop reads CASKGQGGTNEKLFF. The DNA of the CDR3 is TGTGCCAGCAAAGGACAGGGCGGCACTAATGAAAAACTGTTTTTT.

This clonotype was observed at least ten times. The chain uses TRBV20-1 and TRBJ2-7; TRBD1 aligns across 8 bases. Trimming took 3 bases from V and 1 from J; bases not matched to a gene: 2. The length of the CDR3 is 13 residues. From germline, CDR1 is DFQATT and CDR2 SNEGSKA (reference sequence). The CDR3 is CSARGQESYEQYF. The CDR3 coding sequence is TGCAGTGCTAGGGGACAGGAATCCTACGAGCAGTACTTC.